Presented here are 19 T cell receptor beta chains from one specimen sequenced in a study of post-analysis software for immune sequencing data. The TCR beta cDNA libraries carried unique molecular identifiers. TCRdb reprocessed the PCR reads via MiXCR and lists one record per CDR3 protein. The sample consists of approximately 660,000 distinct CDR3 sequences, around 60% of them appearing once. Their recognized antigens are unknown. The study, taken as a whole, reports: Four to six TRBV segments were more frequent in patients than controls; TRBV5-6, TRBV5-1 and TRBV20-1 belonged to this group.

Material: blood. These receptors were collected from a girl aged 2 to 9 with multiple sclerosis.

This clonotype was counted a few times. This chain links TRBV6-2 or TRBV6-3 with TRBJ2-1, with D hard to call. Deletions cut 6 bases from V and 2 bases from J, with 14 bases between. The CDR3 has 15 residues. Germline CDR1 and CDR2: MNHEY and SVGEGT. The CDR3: CASSSYYGTYNEQFF. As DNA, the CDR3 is TGTGCCAGCAGCTCCTACTATGGGACCTACAATGAGCAGTTCTTC.

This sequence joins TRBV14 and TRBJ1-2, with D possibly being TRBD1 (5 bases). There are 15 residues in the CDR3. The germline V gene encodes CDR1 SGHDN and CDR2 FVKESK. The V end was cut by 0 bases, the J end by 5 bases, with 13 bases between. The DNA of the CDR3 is TGTGCCAGCAGCCAAGACCCCCGGACATCTTATGGCTACACCTTC. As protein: CASSQDPRTSYGYTF.

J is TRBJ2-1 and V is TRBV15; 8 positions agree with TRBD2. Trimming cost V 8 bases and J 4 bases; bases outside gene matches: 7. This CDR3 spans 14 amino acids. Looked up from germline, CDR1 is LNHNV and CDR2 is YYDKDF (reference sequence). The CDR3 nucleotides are TGTGCCACCGTCCCGGGACTAGAATACAATGAGCAGTTCTTC. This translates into CATVPGLEYNEQFF.

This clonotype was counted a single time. The CDR3 sequence is CASSPFTEGLGGYTF. The CDR3 DNA sequence: TGTGCCAGCAGCCCCTTTACAGAGGGGCTGGGAGGCTACACCTTC. The chain carries TRBV3-1 and TRBJ1-2; TRBD1 might be the D (5 bases). This CDR3 comprises 15 residues. Trimming removed 4 bases at V and 8 bases at J, with 20 bases between. The germline V gene has CDR1 LGHDT and CDR2 YNNKEL (reference sequence).

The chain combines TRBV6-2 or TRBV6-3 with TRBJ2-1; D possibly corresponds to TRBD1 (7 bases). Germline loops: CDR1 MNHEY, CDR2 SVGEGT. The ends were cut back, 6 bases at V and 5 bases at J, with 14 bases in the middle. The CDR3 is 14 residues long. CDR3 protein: CASSWGDSHNEQFF. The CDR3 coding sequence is TGTGCCAGCAGCTGGGGGGACAGCCACAATGAGCAGTTCTTC.

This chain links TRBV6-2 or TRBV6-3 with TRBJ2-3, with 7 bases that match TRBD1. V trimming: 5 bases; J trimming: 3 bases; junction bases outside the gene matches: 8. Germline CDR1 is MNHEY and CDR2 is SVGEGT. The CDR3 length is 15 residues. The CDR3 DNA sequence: TGTGCCAGCAGTGTAACAGGGGTTGGGACAGATACGCAGTATTTT. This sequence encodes CASSVTGVGTDTQYF.

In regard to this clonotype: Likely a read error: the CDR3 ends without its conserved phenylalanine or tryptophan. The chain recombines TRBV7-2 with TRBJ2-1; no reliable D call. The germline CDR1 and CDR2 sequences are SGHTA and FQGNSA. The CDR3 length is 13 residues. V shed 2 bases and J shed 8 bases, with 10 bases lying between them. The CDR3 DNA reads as TGTGCCAGCAGCTTATATCCCCGAGATGAGCAGTTCTGC. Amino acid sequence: CASSLYPRDEQFC.

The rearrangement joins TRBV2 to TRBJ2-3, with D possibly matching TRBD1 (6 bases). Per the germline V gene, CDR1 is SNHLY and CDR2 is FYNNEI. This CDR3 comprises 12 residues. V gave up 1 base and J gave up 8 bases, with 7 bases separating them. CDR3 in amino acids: CASSEGQATQYF. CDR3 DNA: TGTGCCAGCAGTGAAGGACAGGCTACGCAGTATTTT.

The CDR3 loop is CASSLRAGSLLTDTQYF. The CDR3 DNA follows: TGTGCCAGCAGTTTACGCGCGGGGTCCCTTCTCACAGATACGCAGTATTTT. The chain combines TRBV27 with TRBJ2-3, with a possible D match to TRBD2 (6 bases). Per the germline V gene, CDR1 is MNHEY and CDR2 is SMNVEV (reference sequence). There are 17 residues in the CDR3. Trimming removed 2 bases from V and 2 bases from J, with 17 bases in between.

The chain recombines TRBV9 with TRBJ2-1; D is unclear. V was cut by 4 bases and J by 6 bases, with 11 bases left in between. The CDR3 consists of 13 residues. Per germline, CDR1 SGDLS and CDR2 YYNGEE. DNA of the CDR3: TGTGCCAGCAGCACCCGCTTGGGCAATGAGCAGTTCTTC. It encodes CASSTRLGNEQFF.

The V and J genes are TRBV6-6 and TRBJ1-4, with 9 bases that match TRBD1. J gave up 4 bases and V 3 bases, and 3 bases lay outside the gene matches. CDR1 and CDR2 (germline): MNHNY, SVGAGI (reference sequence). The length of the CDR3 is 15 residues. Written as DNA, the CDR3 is TGTGCCAGCAGTTATGGGGGACAGGGTAATGAAAAACTGTTTTTT. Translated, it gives CASSYGGQGNEKLFF.

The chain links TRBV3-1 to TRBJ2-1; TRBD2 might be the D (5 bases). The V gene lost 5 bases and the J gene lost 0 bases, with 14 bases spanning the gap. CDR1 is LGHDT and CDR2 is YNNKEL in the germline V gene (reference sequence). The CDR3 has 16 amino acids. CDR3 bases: TGTGCCAGCAGCTTCGGGGTGGCAGGCTCCTACAATGAGCAGTTCTTC. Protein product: CASSFGVAGSYNEQFF.

The CDR3 DNA is TGTGCCACAAAAGACGGGACAAGCACAGATACGCAGTATTTT. Amino acid sequence: CATKDGTSTDTQYF. The chain employs TRBV2 and TRBJ2-3; possible D gene TRBD1, 6 bases. The CDR3 covers 14 residues. CDR1 is SNHLY and CDR2 is FYNNEI in the germline V gene. With 10 bases removed from V and 0 bases from J, the gap between germline ends came to 14 bases.

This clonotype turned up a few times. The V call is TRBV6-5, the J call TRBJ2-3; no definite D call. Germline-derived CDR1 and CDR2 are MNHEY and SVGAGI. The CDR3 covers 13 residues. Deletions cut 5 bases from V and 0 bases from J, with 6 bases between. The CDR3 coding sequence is TGTGCCAGCAGTACTAAGAGCACAGATACGCAGTATTTT. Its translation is CASSTKSTDTQYF.

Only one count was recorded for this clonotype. The CDR3 reads CASIFSRDSEEMGYF. For the CDR3, the DNA is TGTGCCAGCATCTTTAGCCGTGACAGTGAAGAGATGGGGTACTTC. The chain combines TRBV11-2 with TRBJ2-4; a weak D match, TRBD1 (5 bases). CDR3 length: 15 residues. Germline-derived CDR1 and CDR2 are SGHAT and FQNNGV. Trimming removed 7 bases from V and 15 bases from J, with 28 bases in between.

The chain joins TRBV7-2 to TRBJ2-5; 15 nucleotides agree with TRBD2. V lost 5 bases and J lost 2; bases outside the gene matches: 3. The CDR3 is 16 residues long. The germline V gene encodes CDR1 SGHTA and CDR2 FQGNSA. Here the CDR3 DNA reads TGTGCCAGCAGCGCCGGACTAGCGGGGGGGCAAGAGACCCAGTACTTC. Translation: CASSAGLAGGQETQYF.

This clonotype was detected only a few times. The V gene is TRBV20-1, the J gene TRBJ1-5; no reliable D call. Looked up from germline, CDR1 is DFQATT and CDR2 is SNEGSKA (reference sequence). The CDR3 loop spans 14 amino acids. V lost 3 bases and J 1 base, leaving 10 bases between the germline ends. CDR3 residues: CSASGGGSNQPQHF. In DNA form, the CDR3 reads TGCAGTGCTAGCGGAGGTGGGAGCAATCAGCCCCAGCATTTT.

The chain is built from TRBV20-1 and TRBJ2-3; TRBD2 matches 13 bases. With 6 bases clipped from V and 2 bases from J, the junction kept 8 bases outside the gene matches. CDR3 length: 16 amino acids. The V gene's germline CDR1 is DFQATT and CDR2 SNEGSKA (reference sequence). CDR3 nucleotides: TGCAGTGCACAGGGGGGACTAGCGGGGACCACAGATACGCAGTATTTT. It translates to CSAQGGLAGTTDTQYF.

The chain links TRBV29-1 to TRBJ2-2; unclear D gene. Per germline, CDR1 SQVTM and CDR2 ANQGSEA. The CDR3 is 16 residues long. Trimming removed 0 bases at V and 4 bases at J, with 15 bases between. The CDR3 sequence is CSVEDTPDPFTGELFF. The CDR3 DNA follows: TGCAGCGTTGAAGATACCCCAGATCCTTTCACCGGGGAGCTGTTTTTT.